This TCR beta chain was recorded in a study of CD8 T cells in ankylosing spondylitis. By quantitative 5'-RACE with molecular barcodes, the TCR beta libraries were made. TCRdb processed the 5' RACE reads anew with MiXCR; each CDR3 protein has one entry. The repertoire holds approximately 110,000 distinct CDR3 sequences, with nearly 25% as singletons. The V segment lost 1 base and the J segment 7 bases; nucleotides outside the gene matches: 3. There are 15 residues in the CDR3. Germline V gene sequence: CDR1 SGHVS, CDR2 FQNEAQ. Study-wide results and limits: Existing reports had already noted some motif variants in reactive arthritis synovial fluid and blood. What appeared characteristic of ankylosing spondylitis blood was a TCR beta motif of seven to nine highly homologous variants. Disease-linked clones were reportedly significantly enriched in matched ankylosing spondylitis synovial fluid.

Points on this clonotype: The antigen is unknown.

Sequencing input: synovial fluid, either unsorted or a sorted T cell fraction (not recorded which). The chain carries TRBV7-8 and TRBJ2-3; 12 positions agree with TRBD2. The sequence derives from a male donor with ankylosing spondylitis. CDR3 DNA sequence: TGTGCCAGCAGCTTAGGACTAGCGGGAGTAAATACGCAGTATTTT. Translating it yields CASSLGLAGVNTQYF. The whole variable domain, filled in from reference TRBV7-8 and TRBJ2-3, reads GAGVSQSPRYKVAKRGQDVALRCDPISGHVSLFWYQQALGQGPEFLTYFQNEAQLDKSGLPSDRFFAERPEGSVSTLKIQRTQQEDSAVYLCASSLGLAGVNTQYFGPGTRLTVL.